This TCR beta chain originates from a study of cytomegalovirus exposure and HLA in healthy donors. Looking at the study overall: Out of 150 million to 200 million T cells, an earlier analysis found around 110 million unique TCR beta sequences in total.

Overall study results and limits: A missense variant in DCLRE1C was later tied to TCR beta V- and J-gene trimming. Sequencing depth roughly uniform across donors was assumed in presence/absence analyses.

The CDR3 length is 13 residues. The germline V gene encodes CDR1 MNHEY and CDR2 SVGAGI. Trimming took off 8 bases at V and 3 bases at J, with 11 bases between the two ends. The PCR had 60 Vbeta and 13 Jbeta primers. Here immunoSEQ multiplex PCR was the method, and the copy in TCRdb shows in-frame clones only, minus some. The sample gives 150,000 to 180,000 clones, 74% of which show up once; roughly 2% is in the top ten. Concerning this clone: What it recognizes is unknown.

The sample taken for sequencing was PBMCs. The receptor's source is a man younger than 40 in good health and CMV-seronegative. This chain joins TRBV6-5 and TRBJ2-4, with a weak D call TRBD1 (5 bases). CDR3 coding DNA: TGTGCCAGCGGCAGGGATTTCAAAAACATTCAGTACTTC. Translation: CASGRDFKNIQYF.